Given below is one T cell receptor beta chain in context. What it recognizes is unknown. Germline V lookup: CDR1 LNHDA, CDR2 SQIVND (reference sequence). V lost 1 base, J lost 0 bases, and 6 bases stayed unmatched. There are 17 residues in the CDR3. These data come from a study of cytomegalovirus exposure and HLA in healthy donors. The PCR employed 60 Vbeta primers together with 13 Jbeta primers. Assay: immunoSEQ multiplex PCR; the TCRdb copy retains only in-frame clones and omits some. This sample contains 85,000 to 90,000 clones. Notes on the study in general: Among immune exposure information, only CMV serostatus was available.

The origin of this receptor is a man aged 45-65 years in good health and CMV-seropositive. V is TRBV19 and J is TRBJ1-1; 9 nucleotides agree with TRBD1. The specimen was PBMCs. The CDR3 protein is CASSIGDRAQVNTEAFF. CDR3 nucleotides: TGTGCCAGTAGTATAGGGGACAGGGCACAAGTGAACACTGAAGCTTTCTTT.